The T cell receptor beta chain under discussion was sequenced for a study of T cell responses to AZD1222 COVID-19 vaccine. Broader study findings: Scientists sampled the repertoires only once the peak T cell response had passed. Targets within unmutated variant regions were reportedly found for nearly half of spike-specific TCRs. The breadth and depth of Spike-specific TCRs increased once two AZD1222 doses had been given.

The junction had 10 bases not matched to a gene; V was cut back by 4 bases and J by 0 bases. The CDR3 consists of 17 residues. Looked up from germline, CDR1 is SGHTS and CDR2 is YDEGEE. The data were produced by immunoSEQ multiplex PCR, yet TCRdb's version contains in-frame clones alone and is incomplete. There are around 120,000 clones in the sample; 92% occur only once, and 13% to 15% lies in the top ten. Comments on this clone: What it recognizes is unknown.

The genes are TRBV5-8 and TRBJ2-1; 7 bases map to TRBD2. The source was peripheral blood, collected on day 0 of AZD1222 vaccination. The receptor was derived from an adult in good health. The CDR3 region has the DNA TGTGCCAGCAGCCTCAGATGGGGGGGGAGCTCCTACAATGAGCAGTTCTTC. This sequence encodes CASSLRWGGSSYNEQFF.